The present T cell receptor beta chain was sequenced within a study of spatial heterogeneity in lung cancer (dated by TCRdb to between 2019 and 2020). Study-level background: More beta-chain than alpha-chain transcripts were consistently detected, likely reflecting higher beta-chain transcript abundance. At surgery, 220 tumor regions, approximately 64 matched nontumor lung samples and some 54 PBMC samples were TCR-sequenced for both alpha and beta chains. Nonsynonymous mutation counts, determined by whole-exome sequencing of tumor tissue, were related to TCR repertoire features. In tumor regions, TCR transcript counts showed a strong correlation with a T cell transcriptional module score from matched bulk RNA-seq. In non-small cell lung cancer, the study made a quantitative comparison of TCR alpha and beta repertoires among multiple tumor regions, matched nontumor lung and blood. In the raw uncorrected reads, each unique combination of TCR and UMI appeared on average more than ten times. Broad study findings and their caveats: The tumor nonsynonymous mutation count correlated with the number of expanded intratumoral alpha and beta TCRs. TCR-seq coverage of tumor T cells was estimated to be only around 7% for alpha chains and roughly 13% for beta chains. Confirming at a functional level the hypothesis that regional TCRs recognize regional mutations was considered to require additional single-cell paired TCR alpha and beta sequencing. The count of ubiquitous expanded TCRs correlated with the count of ubiquitous nonsynonymous mutations, and the count of regional expanded TCRs correlated with the count of regional nonsynonymous mutations.

The time point label for this specimen denotes: sample taken at primary tumor resection. Samples were obtained from about 69 patients with early-stage, untreated non-small cell lung cancer from the lung TRACERx cohort. For TCR sequencing, whole RNA was extracted from tumor and nontumor lung tissue, or from cryopreserved PBMC samples, and no cell sorting was done. A patient was chosen for TCR sequencing only when enough RNA was available from at least two tumor regions. Before being selected, tumor and adjacent nontumor lung specimens were reviewed by a lung pathologist. This clonotype was seen more than once but under ten times. This clone's antigen is unknown. No base qualities exist here, and no much larger clone lies one base off it. Library generation was performed with 5' RACE. These reads were obtained on a NextSeq 500. In the TCR library protocol, a unique molecular identifier was attached to each TCR cDNA molecule so that PCR and sequencing errors could be corrected. The paper's processing steps were these. TCR identification, UMI-based error correction and CDR3 extraction were all carried out with Decombinator tools. Expanded TCRs were defined as those above a frequency of 2 per 1,000, corresponding to the top 1% of the tumor frequency distribution. Expanded tumor TCRs statistically deemed absent (corrected P<0.05) from at least one tumor region were classed as regional, and all other expanded tumor TCRs were classed as ubiquitous. Rényi diversity was computed with the R vegan package after subsampling each repertoire 100 times to 5,000 TCRs. CDR3 similarity networks were constructed using string-kernel similarity of amino acid triplets, with links drawn between CDR3s whose pairwise similarity was above 0.82. The public reads were quality trimmed at Q25 with fastp and then assembled into clones with MiXCR by TCRdb, keeping productive beta chains. Merged by CDR3 protein, the rows form single entries marked with the most common genes and DNA. These V and J calls rely on TCRdb rather than the paper's analysis. The sample table records some 23,000 distinct CDR3 sequences; around 6% of these occur just once. 10% of the sample goes to the ten largest clones.

This sample comprised lung tumor tissue, obtained at surgery. The sequence was collected from a male donor with early-stage non-small cell lung cancer.

The CDR3 sequence is CSVGGTEETQYF. The DNA sequence is TGCAGCGTTGGAGGGACAGAAGAGACCCAGTACTTC. The V gene is TRBV29-1 and the J gene is TRBJ2-5; 7 central bases correspond to TRBD1. Inclusive of the bounding cysteine and phenylalanine, the CDR3 is 12 residues long. The retained sequence is limited to the CDR3, 36 bases, with the frame set at the first base. Trimming accounts for 4 bases at V and 3 bases at J, while the number of junction bases matched to no gene is 2. The germline V gene yields SQVTM for CDR1 and ANQGSEA for CDR2.